Below are 21 T cell receptor beta chains sequenced from a single sample in a study of glioma-infiltrating T cells after dendritic cell vaccination. Produced via immunoSEQ multiplex PCR; TCRdb's table is partial and in-frame only. The sample includes around 100,000 clones, roughly 80% seen only once; the top ten take roughly 12%. The specimen was blood, collected before dendritic cell vaccination. The receptors come from a human donor with glioblastoma.

With regard to this clone: Distinct nucleotide sequences in the sample also encode this CDR3. The rearrangement links TRBV19 to TRBJ2-3, with D perhaps TRBD2 (6 bases). CDR3 length: 14 residues. The V and J ends lost 3 bases and 0 bases respectively, with 7 bases between them. Germline lookup yields CDR1 LNHDA and CDR2 SQIVND (reference sequence). The CDR3, as DNA: TGTGCCAGTAGTATGGGGGGTAGCACAGATACGCAGTATTTT. Its translation is CASSMGGSTDTQYF.

The rearrangement joins TRBV7-2 to TRBJ1-6; 9 bases match TRBD1. V trimming: 4 bases; J trimming: 8 bases; junction bases outside the gene matches: 6. In germline, CDR1 is SGHTA, CDR2 FQGNSA. The CDR3 runs to 15 residues. The CDR3 region has the DNA TGTGCCAGCAGCTCCCGGGGACAGGGAGATTCACCCCTCCACTTT. Its protein product is CASSSRGQGDSPLHF.

The chain carries TRBV7-2 and TRBJ1-5; 9 bases fit TRBD1. This CDR3 has 19 residues. The germline V gene encodes CDR1 SGHTA and CDR2 FQGNSA. Trimming took 5 bases from V and 3 from J; bases not matched to a gene: 17. Here the CDR3 DNA reads TGTGCCAGCAGCCCCATCTTAAGAGGGACAGGGCCCACCAATCAGCCCCAGCATTTT. It encodes CASSPILRGTGPTNQPQHF. The full variable domain, completed using reference TRBV7-2 and TRBJ1-5, is GAGVSQSPSNKVTEKGKDVELRCDPISGHTALYWYRQSLGQGLEFLIYFQGNSAPDKSGLPSDRFSAERTGGSVSTLTIQRTQQEDSAVYLCASSPILRGTGPTNQPQHFGDGTRLSIL.

The chain has TRBV9 and TRBJ1-1; D not resolved. Germline V CDR1 and CDR2: SGDLS, YYNGEE. The ends were cut back, 0 bases at V and 3 bases at J, with 12 bases in the middle. This CDR3 spans 15 amino acids. CDR3 amino acids: CASSVDGVVDTEAFF. In DNA, the CDR3 is TGTGCCAGCAGCGTAGACGGAGTAGTGGACACTGAAGCTTTCTTT.

A few counts support this clone. V and J are TRBV12-5 and TRBJ2-3; TRBD1 aligns across 8 bases. Germline CDR1 and CDR2: LGHNT and FRNRAP. Trimming took 1 base from V and 6 from J; bases not matched to a gene: 0. The CDR3 is 13 residues long. For the CDR3, the DNA is TGTGCTAGTGGTTTGGACAGGGGGGATACGCAGTATTTT. Amino acids: CASGLDRGDTQYF.

This chain links TRBV14 with TRBJ2-5; TRBD2 matches 11 bases. The CDR3 runs 16 residues. The germline V gene encodes CDR1 SGHDN and CDR2 FVKESK. V gave up 4 bases and J gave up 6 bases; unmatched junction bases: 10. CDR3: CASSLYSASGGKTQYF. For the CDR3, the DNA is TGTGCCAGCAGCCTCTATTCCGCTAGCGGGGGGAAGACCCAGTACTTC.

The chain recombines TRBV11-2 with TRBJ2-7; 7 bases map to TRBD1. The J segment lost 5 bases and the V segment lost 5 bases, leaving 9 bases of the junction unmatched. The CDR3 length is 14 residues. Germline V gene sequence: CDR1 SGHAT, CDR2 FQNNGV. The DNA of the CDR3 is TGTGCCAGCAGCCCTCTTGACAGGGTTGACGAGCAGTACTTC. Protein sequence: CASSPLDRVDEQYF.

A remark on this clone: Other DNA sequences in the sample encode the same CDR3. This rearrangement joins TRBV5-1 to TRBJ2-7; 9 bases agree with TRBD1. The CDR3 sequence is 14 residues long. J gave up 4 bases and V 4 bases, and 6 bases lay outside the gene matches. CDR1 SGHRS and CDR2 YFSETQ come from the germline V gene. The CDR3 sequence: CASSPGTGSYEQYF. The CDR3 nucleotides are TGCGCCAGCAGCCCCGGGACAGGGTCATACGAGCAGTACTTC.

CDR3 nucleotide sequence: TGCGCCAGCAGCCGGGACAGGGCCGATGGCTACACCTTC. Translating it yields CASSRDRADGYTF. The rearrangement uses TRBV4-1 and TRBJ1-2; TRBD1 matches 9 bases. V shed 4 bases, J shed 6 bases, and the junction held 3 bases outside the gene matches. Looked up from germline, CDR1 is MGHRA and CDR2 is YSYEKL. The CDR3 totals 13 residues.

This clone was recorded once. The chain combines TRBV6-1 with TRBJ2-1; D is perhaps TRBD1 (6 bases). The CDR3 spans 15 residues. V was shortened by 8 bases and J by 0 bases, with 14 bases between the two germline ends. Germline CDR1 and CDR2: MNHNS and SASEGT. As DNA, the CDR3 is TGTGCCAGCGGAAACAGGGCGAGCTCCTACAATGAGCAGTTCTTC. Its protein product is CASGNRASSYNEQFF.

This clone was seen more than once but under ten times. The rearrangement links TRBV6-5 to TRBJ1-6; D is possibly TRBD1 (5 bases). Germline-derived CDR1 and CDR2 are MNHEY and SVGAGI. V was pared by 7 bases and J by 6 bases, with 16 bases between. The CDR3 spans 15 residues. CDR3 nucleotides: TGTGCCAGCACAGCAGGGCGGCGCCTTAATTCACCCCTCCACTTT. Its translation: CASTAGRRLNSPLHF.

The CDR3 is CASSLPRVGEKLFF. As DNA, the CDR3 is TGTGCCAGCAGCTTACCCAGGGTTGGAGAAAAACTGTTTTTT. The chain recombines TRBV7-9 with TRBJ1-4, with a tentative D call TRBD1 (5 bases). The CDR3 runs 14 residues. Germline-derived CDR1 and CDR2 are SEHNR and FQNEAQ (reference sequence). Trimming cost V 2 bases and J 8 bases, with 12 bases left between them.

This clone occurred a few times. J is TRBJ1-2 and V is TRBV4-3, with a possible D match to TRBD1 (5 bases). Germline-derived CDR1 and CDR2 are LGHNA and YSLEER. The length of the CDR3 is 16 residues. The V and J ends lost 5 bases and 0 bases respectively, with 16 bases between them. CDR3 region: CASSGTGGEANYGYTF. The DNA of the CDR3 is TGCGCCAGCAGCGGGACCGGGGGGGAAGCTAACTATGGCTACACCTTC.

The V and J genes are TRBV30 and TRBJ1-2, with 7 bases that match TRBD1. Germline CDR1 and CDR2: GTSNPN and SVGIG (reference sequence). Trimming cost V 0 bases and J 4 bases; bases outside gene matches: 14. The CDR3 consists of 17 residues. CDR3: CAWSVGAGGPMVYGYTF. Written as DNA, the CDR3 is TGTGCCTGGAGTGTAGGAGCAGGGGGGCCTATGGTCTATGGCTACACCTTC.

This rearrangement joins TRBV11-1 to TRBJ1-3; the D is unclear. The CDR3 sequence is 16 residues long. Germline loops: CDR1 SGHAT, CDR2 FQDESV (reference sequence). The V end was cut by 5 bases, the J end by 0 bases, with 14 bases between. CDR3 DNA sequence: TGTGCCAGCAGCCTAGGTACGACATCCTCTGGAAACACCATATATTTT. Amino acids: CASSLGTTSSGNTIYF.

This sequence joins TRBV2 and TRBJ1-4; a weak D match, TRBD1 (6 bases). The CDR3 length is 14 residues. Germline V gives CDR1 SNHLY, CDR2 FYNNEI. V was clipped by 7 bases and J by 4 bases, with 13 bases between them. In nucleotides, the CDR3 is TGTGCCAGCAAAATGGACAGTTATAATGAAAAACTGTTTTTT. It translates to CASKMDSYNEKLFF.

There are a few counts of this clone. This rearrangement joins TRBV6-5 to TRBJ1-1; possibly TRBD1 for D (6 bases). V was clipped by 5 bases and J by 4 bases, with 11 bases between them. CDR1 and CDR2 (germline): MNHEY, SVGAGI. The CDR3 length is 13 residues. The CDR3 DNA sequence: TGTGCCAGCAGTCAACAGGGTGGCACTGAAGCTTTCTTT. As protein: CASSQQGGTEAFF.

The chain employs TRBV27 and TRBJ1-5; a possible D gene is TRBD1 (6 bases). The germline CDR1 and CDR2 sequences are MNHEY and SMNVEV (reference sequence). Trimming shortened V by 2 bases and J by 6 bases, and 17 bases separated the two germline ends. The CDR3 covers 16 residues. CDR3 nucleotide sequence: TGTGCCAGCAGTTTAGTTAGGCCAGGGGTAGGTCAGCCCCAGCATTTT. Its translation: CASSLVRPGVGQPQHF.

The rearrangement uses TRBV5-4 and TRBJ2-1; no firm D call. V lost 0 bases and J lost 9, with 10 bases in between. This CDR3 is 13 amino acids long. Germline assignment: CDR1 SGHNT and CDR2 YYREEE (reference sequence). The CDR3 DNA reads as TGTGCCAGCAGCTTGGAACCCCTCGGTGAGCAGTTCTTC. Its translation: CASSLEPLGEQFF.

The chain couples TRBV5-4 to TRBJ2-1; 8 positions match TRBD1. With V trimmed by 2 bases and J by 4 bases, 2 bases remained unmatched. The CDR3 covers 14 residues. CDR1 SGHNT and CDR2 YYREEE come from the germline V gene (reference sequence). DNA for the CDR3: TGTGCCAGCAGCTTCAGACAGGGGTACAATGAGCAGTTCTTC. Amino acids: CASSFRQGYNEQFF.

The chain couples TRBV10-3 to TRBJ2-3; D not resolved. Looked up from germline, CDR1 is ENHRY and CDR2 is SYGVKD. The CDR3 is made up of 14 amino acids. V was clipped by 6 bases and J by 0 bases, with 10 bases between them. Here the CDR3 reads CAISDTTSTDTQYF. CDR3 in DNA: TGTGCCATCAGCGACACAACTAGCACAGATACGCAGTATTTT.